Given below is one T cell receptor (beta chain) in context. The sample comes from a study of technical replicates of blood from a few donors. The germline V and J ends were trimmed by 7 bases and 2 bases, with 17 bases remaining between them. In germline, CDR1 is SNHLY, CDR2 FYNNEI. CDR3 size: 15 residues. Produced via immunoSEQ multiplex PCR; TCRdb's table is partial and in-frame only. Here the sample spans approximately 79,000 clones, approximately 93% being singletons. The TCR sequence derives from a human donor in good health. The V and J genes are TRBV2 and TRBJ1-2; D is unclear. Sample: T cells isolated from PBMCs. The CDR3 DNA follows: TGTGCCAGCACCCCCTTGGGAGAGATGAACTATGGCTACACCTTC. As protein: CASTPLGEMNYGYTF.